This T cell receptor (beta chain) is from a study of regulatory T cells in long-lasting Graves disease. Overall study context: Antithyroid drugs had been taken by newly diagnosed Graves' patients for under 3 months.

Time point: newly diagnosed GD, antithyroid drugs for less than 3 months. The TCR library was prepared using RNA isolated from PBMCs. Relying on iRepertoire HTBI primers and Arm-PCR of CDR3 regions, the team built TCR beta libraries. TCRdb itself ran the multiplex PCR reads through MiXCR, one entry per CDR3 protein. The profile covers about 440,000 distinct CDR3 sequences, with around 14% appearing a single time and over 15% taken by the ten largest. These data are also associated with another study on T cells in Graves' hyperthyroidism and ophthalmopathy.

This TCR was sampled from a woman between 25 and 40 years old with Graves disease. The sample here was peripheral blood mononuclear cells (PBMCs), taken at new diagnosis, from a patient treated with antithyroid drugs.

As DNA, the CDR3 is TGTGCCTGGAGTGTAACCCAGGGGTATGGCTACACCTTC. This encodes CAWSVTQGYGYTF. This chain connects TRBV30 to TRBJ1-2, with D possibly matching TRBD1 (6 bases). Trimming shortened V by 0 bases and J by 5 bases, and 10 bases separated the two germline ends. Germline values: CDR1 GTSNPN, CDR2 SVGIG (reference sequence). The CDR3 runs to 13 residues.